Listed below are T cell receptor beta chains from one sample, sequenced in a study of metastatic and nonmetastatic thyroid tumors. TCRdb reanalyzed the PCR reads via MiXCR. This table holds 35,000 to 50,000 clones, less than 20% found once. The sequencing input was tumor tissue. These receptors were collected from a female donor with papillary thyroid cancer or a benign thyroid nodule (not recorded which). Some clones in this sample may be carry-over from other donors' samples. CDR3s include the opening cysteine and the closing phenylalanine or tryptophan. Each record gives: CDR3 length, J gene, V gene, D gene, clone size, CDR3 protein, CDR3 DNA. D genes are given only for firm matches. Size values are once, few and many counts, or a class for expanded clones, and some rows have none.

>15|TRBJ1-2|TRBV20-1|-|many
CSAAPPTGTNYGYTF
TGCAGTGCTGCGCCCCCGACCGGGACTAACTATGGCTACACCTTC
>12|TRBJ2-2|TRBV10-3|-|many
CAIQKGTGELFF
TGTGCCATCCAAAAGGGCACCGGGGAGCTGTTTTTT
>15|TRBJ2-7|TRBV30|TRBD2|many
CAWSPGLAGTYEQYF
TGTGCCTGGAGCCCGGGACTAGCGGGAACCTACGAGCAGTACTTC
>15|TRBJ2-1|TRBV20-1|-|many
CSARVGTKSYNEQFF
TGCAGTGCTAGAGTGGGGACGAAGTCCTACAATGAGCAGTTCTTC
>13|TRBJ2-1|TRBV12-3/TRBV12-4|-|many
CASSLGLRNEQFF
TGTGCCAGCAGTTTAGGGCTAAGGAATGAGCAGTTCTTC
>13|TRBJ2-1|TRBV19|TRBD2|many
CASPGTSISEQFF
TGTGCCTCTCCAGGGACTAGTATTAGTGAGCAGTTCTTC
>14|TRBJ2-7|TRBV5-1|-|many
CASSLVLDSYEQYF
TGCGCCAGCAGCTTGGTTCTGGATTCCTACGAGCAGTACTTC
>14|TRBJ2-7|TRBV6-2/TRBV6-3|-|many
CASSYDHGSYEQYF
TGTGCCAGCAGTTACGACCATGGGTCCTACGAGCAGTACTTC
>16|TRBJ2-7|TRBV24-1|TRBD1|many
CATSAGQGGLWDEQYF
TGTGCCACCAGTGCAGGACAGGGCGGGCTGTGGGACGAGCAGTACTTC
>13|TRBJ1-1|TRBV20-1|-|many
CSAKILVNTEAFF
TGCAGTGCTAAGATACTCGTGAACACTGAAGCTTTCTTT
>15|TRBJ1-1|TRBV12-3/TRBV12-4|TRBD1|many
CASIPRQGATAEAFF
TGTGCCAGCATTCCCCGACAGGGTGCAACGGCTGAAGCTTTCTTT
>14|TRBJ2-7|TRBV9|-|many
CASSTLATTYEQYF
TGTGCCAGCAGCACCCTAGCGACCACCTACGAGCAGTACTTC
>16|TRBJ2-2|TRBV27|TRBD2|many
CASSPLAGVNTGELFF
TGTGCCAGCAGTCCGTTAGCGGGAGTAAACACCGGGGAGCTGTTTTTT
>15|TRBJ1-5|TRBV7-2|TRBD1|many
CASSFSTGGGQPQHF
TGTGCCAGCAGCTTTTCGACAGGGGGCGGACAGCCCCAGCATTTT
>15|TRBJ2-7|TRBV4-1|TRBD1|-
CASSPRRQGGNEQYF
TGCGCCAGCAGCCCCAGGAGACAGGGGGGAAACGAGCAGTACTTC
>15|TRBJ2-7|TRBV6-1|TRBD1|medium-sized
CATLTHHRGGYEQYF
TGTGCCACCCTCACCCACCACAGGGGTGGGTACGAGCAGTACTTC
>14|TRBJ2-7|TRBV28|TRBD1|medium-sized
CASTLRDRGLEQYF
TGTGCCAGCACTTTAAGGGACAGGGGGCTTGAGCAGTACTTC
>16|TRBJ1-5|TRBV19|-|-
CASSFRWRGGNQPQHF
TGTGCCAGTAGTTTTCGGTGGAGGGGAGGCAATCAGCCCCAGCATTTT
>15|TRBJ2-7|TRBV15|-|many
CATSRDLGPNYEQYF
TGTGCCACCAGCAGAGATTTGGGACCCAACTACGAGCAGTACTTC
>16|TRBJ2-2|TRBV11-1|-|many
CASSLGSSAHTGELFF
TGTGCCAGCAGCTTAGGATCTAGCGCTCACACCGGGGAGCTGTTTTTT
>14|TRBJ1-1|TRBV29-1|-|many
CSVRGGQMNTEAFF
TGCAGCGTCCGGGGAGGACAGATGAACACTGAAGCTTTCTTT
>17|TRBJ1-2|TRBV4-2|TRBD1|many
CASSPVRYRGRGYGYTF
TGTGCCAGCAGCCCCGTCAGATACAGGGGACGGGGCTATGGCTACACCTTC
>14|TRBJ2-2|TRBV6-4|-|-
CASSEQYGQGELFF
TGTGCCAGCAGTGAACAGTACGGGCAAGGGGAGCTGTTTTTT
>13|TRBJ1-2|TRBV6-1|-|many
CASRTGFNYGYTF
TGTGCCAGCAGAACAGGGTTTAACTATGGCTACACCTTC
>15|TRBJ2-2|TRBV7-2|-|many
CASSLGTTYAGELFF
TGTGCCAGCAGCTTAGGGACCACCTATGCCGGGGAGCTGTTTTTT
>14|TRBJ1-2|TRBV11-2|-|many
CASSLDRGGELYTF
TGTGCCAGCAGCTTAGACAGGGGTGGGGAACTCTACACCTTC
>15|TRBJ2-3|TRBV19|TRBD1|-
CASSMRQDGQGAQYF
TGTGCCAGTAGTATGCGCCAAGACGGACAGGGGGCGCAGTATTTT
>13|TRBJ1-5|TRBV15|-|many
CATSGGGNQPQHF
TGTGCCACCAGCGGAGGAGGCAATCAGCCCCAGCATTTT
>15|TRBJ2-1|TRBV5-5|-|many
CASSLDRGGHNGQFF
TGTGCCAGCAGCTTGGACAGGGGGGGACACAATGGGCAGTTCTTC
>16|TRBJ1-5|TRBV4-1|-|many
CASSQDGGSGNQPQHF
TGCGCCAGCAGCCAAGATGGGGGGAGTGGGAATCAGCCCCAGCATTTT
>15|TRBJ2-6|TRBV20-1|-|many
CSAKTPGSGANVLTF
TGCAGTGCCAAAACCCCGGGCTCTGGGGCCAACGTCCTGACTTTC
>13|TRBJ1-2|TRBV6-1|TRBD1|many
CASSETGQGGYTF
TGTGCCAGCAGTGAGACGGGACAGGGAGGCTACACCTTC
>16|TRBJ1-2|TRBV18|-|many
CASSSADGISNYGYTF
TGTGCCAGCTCATCAGCTGACGGAATCTCTAACTATGGCTACACCTTC
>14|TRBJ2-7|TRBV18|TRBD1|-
CASSLRDSEGQQYF
TGTGCCAGCTCATTACGAGATAGCGAGGGACAGCAGTACTTT
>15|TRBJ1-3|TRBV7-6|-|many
CASSSGEGRGNTIYF
TGTGCCAGCAGCTCAGGGGAGGGGCGAGGAAACACCATATATTTT
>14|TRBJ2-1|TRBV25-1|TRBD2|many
CASSVAGGTGEQFF
TGTGCCAGCAGTGTCGCGGGAGGAACGGGAGAGCAGTTCTTC
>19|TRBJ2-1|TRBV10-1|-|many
CASSGGYRTGPDSYNEQFF
TGCGCCAGCAGTGGGGGATACCGGACGGGACCGGACTCCTACAATGAGCAGTTCTTC
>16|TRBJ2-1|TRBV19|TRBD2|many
CASSIGRTSGYNEQFF
TGTGCCAGTAGTATCGGCCGGACTAGCGGATACAATGAGCAGTTCTTC
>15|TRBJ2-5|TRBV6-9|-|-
CASRGIVASKETQYF
TGTGCCAGCCGGGGGATCGTTGCTAGTAAAGAGACCCAGTACTTC
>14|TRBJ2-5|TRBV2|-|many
CASSESETGLTQYF
TGTGCCAGCAGTGAATCGGAGACAGGTTTGACCCAGTACTTC